The TCR beta chain described here comes from a study of glioma-infiltrating T cells. Points from the study as a whole: CDR3 overlap between tissue and blood was very small. Tissue-blood divergence was below expectation in non-neoplastic patients, above in gliomas.

Turning to this clonotype: The antigen is undetermined. At one end, the junction sequence differs from germline, possibly due to a read error.

Using RNA template, CDR3s of TCR alpha and beta were amplified with iRepertoire arm-PCR. Input was roughly 95-450 ng of tissue mRNA or PBMC total RNA. In TCRdb, the multiplex PCR reads were re-called with MiXCR into one record per CDR3 protein. The repertoire holds roughly 200,000 distinct CDR3 sequences, with about 47% as singletons. Germline assignment: CDR1 MDHEN and CDR2 SYDVKM. The CDR3 covers 14 residues. The TCR originated in a human donor with low-grade glioma or glioblastoma, undergoing nonglioma brain surgery, or in good health (not recorded which). J is TRBJ2-7 and V is TRBV28, with 7 bases lining up with TRBD1. Sequencing was done on a sample of glioma tissue, nonneoplastic brain tissue, or PBMCs (not recorded which). The CDR3 sequence is CSHGDSRFSYEQYF. The CDR3 region has the DNA TGTTCCCACGGGGACAGCCGCTTCTCCTACGAGCAATACTTC.